These 19 T cell receptor beta chains were all obtained from the same sample, sequenced in a study of identical twins (dated by TCRdb to between 2015 and 2016). The method behind the library was 5' RACE. TCRdb shows the sequencer as Illumina HiSeq 2000. Starting from the raw public reads, TCRdb applied fastp trimming at Q25, assembled clones with MiXCR and retained in-frame beta chains. Identical CDR3 proteins give one entry, which carries the most common genes and DNA. A total of fewer than 350,000 distinct CDR3 sequences appear in this sample, under 9% of them only once. Together, the top ten hold 2.1% of the sample. Another study also made use of these data, one on yellow fever vaccine responses in identical twins.

Specimen: memory (CD45RO+) T cells sorted from blood. The sample's cell subset or site label, in plain terms: CD45RO+ enriched T cells. The receptors originated from a woman under 30 in good health.

V and J are TRBV28 and TRBJ1-1; D uncertain. V was cut by 10 bases and J by 3 bases, with 12 bases left in between. The CDR3 extends over 12 amino acids. Germline CDR1 MDHEN, CDR2 SYDVKM. DNA for the CDR3: TGTGCCATCCAACCTGGGGACACTGAAGCTTTCTTT. It encodes CAIQPGDTEAFF.

J is TRBJ2-3 and V is TRBV11-2; no clear D gene. The CDR3 runs to 17 residues. Germline CDR1 reads SGHAT; CDR2 reads FQNNGV. Trimming took off 5 bases at V and 0 bases at J, with 18 bases between the two ends. Here the CDR3 reads CASSATVWRISTDTQYF. CDR3 coding DNA: TGTGCCAGCAGCGCCACTGTCTGGCGAATAAGCACAGATACGCAGTATTTT.

This clonotype has a count of ten or more. This chain links TRBV9 with TRBJ2-1; D is possibly TRBD2 (6 bases). Trimming shortened V by 0 bases and J by 11 bases, and 15 bases separated the two germline ends. Germline CDR1 SGDLS, CDR2 YYNGEE. This CDR3 region has 14 residues. This CDR3 is CASSVGGAAQKQFF. In DNA, the CDR3 is TGTGCCAGCAGCGTAGGCGGGGCGGCACAAAAGCAGTTCTTC. The full variable domain, with the rest looked up from reference TRBV9 and TRBJ2-1, is DSGVTQTPKHLITATGQRVTLRCSPRSGDLSVYWYQQSLDQGLQFLIQYYNGEERAKGNILERFSAQQFPDLHSELNLSSLELGDSALYFCASSVGGAAQKQFFGPGTRLTVL.

The rearrangement links TRBV9 to TRBJ2-3; the match to TRBD2 covers 8 bases. The germline V gene encodes CDR1 SGDLS and CDR2 YYNGEE. V lost 2 bases and J lost 0; bases outside the gene matches: 2. CDR3 length: 15 amino acids. CDR3 sequence: CASSVGGASTDTQYF. DNA for the CDR3: TGTGCCAGCAGCGTCGGGGGGGCGAGCACAGATACGCAGTATTTT.

The chain uses TRBV2 and TRBJ2-2; the D is unclear. The V and J ends lost 7 bases and 5 bases respectively, with 20 bases between them. There are 16 residues in the CDR3. Germline V gives CDR1 SNHLY, CDR2 FYNNEI. The CDR3 loop is CASTNLGIPQTGELFF. The CDR3, as DNA: TGTGCCAGCACTAACCTTGGGATTCCCCAGACCGGGGAGCTGTTTTTT.

This clonotype was seen a few times. V gene TRBV12-3 or TRBV12-4 combines with J gene TRBJ1-5; D gene uncertain. The V gene lost 3 bases and the J gene lost 4 bases, with 19 bases spanning the gap. The CDR3 runs 17 residues. This chain's CDR3 is CASSFGEVGPGNQPQHF. The CDR3 coding sequence is TGTGCCAGCAGTTTTGGAGAGGTGGGTCCGGGGAATCAGCCCCAGCATTTT.

This clonotype was detected a few times. The genes are TRBV5-8 and TRBJ2-2; the match to TRBD1 covers 8 bases. The CDR3 covers 15 residues. J lost 7 bases, V lost 3 bases, and 8 bases had no gene match. CDR1 and CDR2 (germline): SGHTS, YDEGEE. CDR3 nucleotide sequence: TGTGCCAGCAGCTCGTCAGGACAGGGAATCGGGGAGCTGTTTTTT. Its translation is CASSSSGQGIGELFF.

The rearrangement uses TRBV20-1 and TRBJ2-1; TRBD2 aligns across 12 bases. J was trimmed by 8 bases and V by 4 bases; bases with no gene match: 12. Per germline, CDR1 DFQATT and CDR2 SNEGSKA (reference sequence). The CDR3 is 16 amino acids. CDR3 DNA sequence: TGCAGTGCTACCGCCCAGACTAGCGGGAGCAGCGATGAGCAGTTCTTC. Encoded protein: CSATAQTSGSSDEQFF.

This clonotype was seen a few times. This chain joins TRBV4-2 and TRBJ2-5; TRBD2 agrees at 10 bases. CDR1 is LGHNA and CDR2 is YNFKEQ in the germline V gene. V was pared by 0 bases and J by 0 bases, with 10 bases of the junction left unmatched. The CDR3 extends over 19 amino acids. The CDR3 is CASSQDPVAGGPYQETQYF. The CDR3 DNA follows: TGTGCCAGCAGCCAAGATCCGGTAGCGGGGGGCCCGTACCAAGAGACCCAGTACTTC.

Many counts were recorded for this clonotype. This rearrangement joins TRBV12-3 or TRBV12-4 to TRBJ2-1; D gene uncertain. There are 11 residues in the CDR3. V lost 10 bases and J 6 bases, leaving 10 bases between the germline ends. In nucleotides, the CDR3 is TGTGCCACGGGTTTGGGCAATGAGCAGTTCTTC. Its protein product is CATGLGNEQFF.

Points on this clonotype: A much larger clone lies a single base off, so this may be a read error. V usage is TRBV3-1 and J usage is TRBJ1-1; D is unresolved. Germline CDR1 reads LGHDT; CDR2 reads YNNKEL (reference sequence). The CDR3 runs to 13 residues. Here the CDR3 DNA reads TGTGCCAGCGGCCAAGATGCGAACACTGAAGCTTTCTTT. Amino acids: CASGQDANTEAFF.

In its sample, this clonotype was seen a few times. V gene TRBV20-1 combines with J gene TRBJ1-1; TRBD1 aligns across 8 bases. The germline CDR1 and CDR2 sequences are DFQATT and SNEGSKA (reference sequence). The CDR3 runs to 13 residues. V shed 3 bases, J shed 5 bases, and the junction held 5 bases outside the gene matches. CDR3 sequence (DNA): TGCAGTGCTAGTCCCCAGGGGGCGACTGAAGCTTTCTTT. As protein: CSASPQGATEAFF.

This clonotype was seen only a few times. The rearrangement uses TRBV7-2 and TRBJ2-5, with unresolved D. Germline CDR1 and CDR2: SGHTA and FQGNSA. CDR3 size: 13 residues. V lost 4 bases and J lost 5, with 11 bases in between. For the CDR3, the DNA is TGTGCCAGCAGCTCAAGGAGCCGGGAGACCCAGTACTTC. It is translated as CASSSRSRETQYF.

Many counts were recorded for this clonotype. This rearrangement joins TRBV10-1 to TRBJ2-1; D is possibly TRBD2 (5 bases). Germline lookup yields CDR1 WNHNN and CDR2 SYGVQD (reference sequence). This CDR3 is built from 14 residues. Trimming removed 0 bases at V and 9 bases at J, with 12 bases between. The CDR3 region is CASSESPAVGEQFF. The CDR3, as DNA: TGCGCCAGCAGTGAGTCTCCAGCGGTTGGTGAGCAGTTCTTC.

The chain joins TRBV27 to TRBJ2-1; weak D call: TRBD1 (6 bases). The V gene lost 3 bases and the J gene lost 10 bases, with 13 bases spanning the gap. Germline V CDR1 and CDR2: MNHEY, SMNVEV (reference sequence). The CDR3 runs 13 residues. DNA of the CDR3: TGTGCCAGCAGTTTCTTCGGGACAAACGAGCAGTTCTTC. Translated, it gives CASSFFGTNEQFF.

Ten or more counts support this clonotype. The chain employs TRBV6-1 and TRBJ2-4; TRBD1 aligns across 8 bases. The germline V gene has CDR1 MNHNS and CDR2 SASEGT. The V gene end was trimmed by 4 bases and the J gene end by 2 bases; junction bases not matched to a gene: 7. The CDR3 extends over 16 amino acids. In DNA form, the CDR3 reads TGTGCCAGCAGTGGACAGGGGACCACATCCAAAAACATTCAGTACTTC. Residues: CASSGQGTTSKNIQYF.

This sequence joins TRBV3-1 and TRBJ2-5; no clear D gene. V was pared by 0 bases and J by 5 bases, with 13 bases between. The CDR3 has 15 amino acids. Germline CDR1 LGHDT, CDR2 YNNKEL (reference sequence). The CDR3 sequence is CASSQDPTPRETQYF. CDR3 sequence (DNA): TGTGCCAGCAGCCAAGACCCGACACCGCGGGAGACCCAGTACTTC.

This clonotype appeared a few times. The V call is TRBV3-1, the J call TRBJ2-5; perhaps TRBD1 as D (5 bases). Between the trimmed V and J ends, which lost 0 bases and 2 bases, there was a span of 10 bases. Germline CDR1 and CDR2: LGHDT and YNNKEL (reference sequence). The CDR3 is 15 amino acids. The CDR3 region is CASSQDRQIQETQYF. In DNA form, the CDR3 reads TGTGCCAGCAGCCAAGATAGACAGATACAAGAGACCCAGTACTTC.

This clonotype was seen many times. V and J are TRBV5-1 and TRBJ2-2; D remains ambiguous. The CDR3 consists of 14 residues. Germline assignment: CDR1 SGHRS and CDR2 YFSETQ. Trimming removed 0 bases at V and 1 base at J, with 4 bases between. CDR3 in amino acids: CASSLGRNTGELFF. DNA of the CDR3: TGCGCCAGCAGCTTGGGCAGGAACACCGGGGAGCTGTTTTTT.